The 11 T cell receptor beta chains below come from one sample, sequenced in a study of T cell responses to AZD1222 COVID-19 vaccine. Profiling relied on immunoSEQ multiplex PCR, and the TCRdb table lists in-frame clones only, not all of them. This repertoire shows some 180,000 clones, around 93% found once; its top ten account for under 1.1%. The sample consisted of peripheral blood, taken 28 days after the second dose of the MenACWY control vaccine. All receptors derive from an adult who received the MenACWY meningococcal vaccine as a control.

The chain links TRBV27 to TRBJ2-1, with TRBD1 identical over 9 bases. Germline V CDR1 and CDR2: MNHEY, SMNVEV (reference sequence). After removal of 1 base from V and 5 bases from J, the junction contained 6 bases not matched to a gene. The CDR3 loop spans 16 amino acids. The CDR3 DNA is TGTGCCAGCAGTTTATTATATACAGGGGGCAACAATGAGCAGTTCTTC. Translation: CASSLLYTGGNNEQFF.

V and J are TRBV6-2 or TRBV6-3 and TRBJ1-5; possibly TRBD1 for D (6 bases). The V end lost 6 bases, the J end lost 12 bases, and 15 bases lay between the germline ends. Germline V gene lookup returns CDR1 MNHEY and CDR2 SVGEGT. The CDR3 has 12 amino acids. CDR3 residues: CASSDGTLLQHF. CDR3 DNA: TGTGCCAGCAGCGACGGGACACTCCTCCAGCATTTT.

The genes are TRBV25-1 and TRBJ1-5, with D tentatively TRBD1 (6 bases). CDR1 is MGHDK, CDR2 SYGVNS, per germline. V lost 2 bases to trimming and J lost 5 bases, with 13 bases between them. The CDR3 is 15 amino acids. The CDR3 DNA reads TGTGCCAGCAGTGAAGATAGTGCAGGGGATCAGCCCCAGCATTTT. Residues: CASSEDSAGDQPQHF.

J is TRBJ1-1 and V is TRBV12-3 or TRBV12-4, with D uncertain. Trimming shortened V by 6 bases and J by 1 base, and 9 bases separated the two germline ends. This CDR3 is built from 13 residues. The CDR3 loop is CASSSMGNTEAFF. The DNA of the CDR3 is TGTGCCAGCAGCTCCATGGGGAACACTGAAGCTTTCTTT.

This chain links TRBV6-2 or TRBV6-3 with TRBJ2-2, with unresolved D. Trimming pared 5 bases from V and 1 base from J, leaving 11 bases between. Germline values: CDR1 MNHEY, CDR2 SVGEGT. The CDR3 spans 15 residues. Written as DNA, the CDR3 is TGTGCCAGCAGTCCCTCCGGCCAGAACACCGGGGAGCTGTTTTTT. Translation: CASSPSGQNTGELFF.

This chain uses TRBV7-9 with TRBJ1-2, with a weak D call TRBD1 (5 bases). Trimming left V 0 bases short and J 5 bases short, with 7 bases between. The CDR3 length is 13 residues. Germline CDR1 SEHNR, CDR2 FQNEAQ (reference sequence). The DNA of the CDR3 is TGTGCCAGCAGCTTAGCGGGGCAATATGGCTACACCTTC. Translation: CASSLAGQYGYTF.

The chain recombines TRBV6-2 or TRBV6-3 with TRBJ1-5; D perhaps matches TRBD1 (6 bases). The V end lost 6 bases, the J end lost 2 bases, and 17 bases lay between the germline ends. The length of the CDR3 is 16 residues. Germline V gives CDR1 MNHEY, CDR2 SVGEGT. The CDR3 reads CASSPSQGWGNQPQHF. The DNA for the CDR3 is TGTGCCAGCAGCCCATCTCAGGGGTGGGGCAATCAGCCCCAGCATTTT.

V gene TRBV18 combines with J gene TRBJ1-4; D is ambiguous. The germline gives CDR1 KGHSH, CDR2 LQKENI. Between the trimmed V and J ends, which lost 3 bases and 6 bases, there was a span of 8 bases. This CDR3 has 13 amino acids. CDR3 coding DNA: TGTGCCAGCTCACCGCAGAGAGATGAAAAACTGTTTTTT. It translates to CASSPQRDEKLFF. Variable domain in full (rest from reference TRBV18 and TRBJ1-4): NAGVMQNPRHLVRRRGQEARLRCSPMKGHSHVYWYRQLPEEGLKFMVYLQKENIIDESGMPKERFSAEFPKEGPSILRIQQVVRGDSAAYFCASSPQRDEKLFFGSGTQLSVL.

V usage is TRBV3-1 (or the pseudogene TRBV3-2) and J usage is TRBJ2-1; a weak D match, TRBD1 (6 bases). The CDR3 consists of 14 residues. Per the germline V gene, CDR1 is LGHDT and CDR2 is YNNKEL (reference sequence). Between the trimmed V and J ends, which lost 5 bases and 9 bases, there was a span of 17 bases. CDR3: CASSKQGIRFEQFF. As DNA, the CDR3 is TGTGCCAGCAGCAAACAGGGAATAAGGTTTGAGCAGTTCTTC.

The rearrangement joins TRBV9 to TRBJ1-2; no reliable D call. Trimming removed 0 bases from V and 7 bases from J, with 16 bases in between. The CDR3 spans 15 residues. Germline CDR1 is SGDLS and CDR2 is YYNGEE. The CDR3 DNA sequence: TGTGCCAGCAGCGTAGCTGAGGTGACCTCCGGTGGCTACACCTTC. Translation: CASSVAEVTSGGYTF. Combining the CDR3 with reference TRBV9 and TRBJ1-2 gives the whole variable domain DSGVTQTPKHLITATGQRVTLRCSPRSGDLSVYWYQQSLDQGLQFLIQYYNGEERAKGNILERFSAQQFPDLHSELNLSSLELGDSALYFCASSVAEVTSGGYTFGSGTRLTVV.

In regard to this clone: The same CDR3 is also encoded by other DNA sequences in this sample. V and J are TRBV19 and TRBJ2-2; D may be TRBD2 (6 bases). The CDR3 has 15 residues. Looked up from germline, CDR1 is LNHDA and CDR2 is SQIVND (reference sequence). Trimming left V 5 bases short and J 2 bases short, with 12 bases between. The CDR3 loop is CASSVSGTNTGELFF. CDR3 nucleotides: TGTGCCAGTAGTGTTAGCGGTACTAACACCGGGGAGCTGTTTTTT.